Sequencing of this TCR beta chain was carried out in a study of blood T cell repertoires in COVID-19. Germline V gene lookup returns CDR1 SGHRS and CDR2 YFSETQ. CDR3 length: 14 residues. Trimming removed 0 bases from V and 5 bases from J, with 11 bases in between. This clone was counted once. Original analysis: How many nucleated cells were present was estimated from reference gene primer amplification. Produced via immunoSEQ multiplex PCR; TCRdb's table is partial and in-frame only. V and J calls plus clone size are reproduced from that table; the DNA served to infer D and trimming. There are 70,000 or so clones in the sample; 80% to 90% occur only once, and approximately 10% lies in the top ten.

Specimen: peripheral blood. This sequence joins TRBV5-1 and TRBJ2-5, with D maybe TRBD2 (6 bases). The sequence was obtained from a woman aged 18-29 years with acute or convalescent COVID-19. The CDR3 reads CASSLGRDWETQYF. CDR3 bases: TGCGCCAGCAGCTTGGGGCGGGATTGGGAGACCCAGTACTTC.